The 5 T cell receptor beta chains below were found in one sample sequenced in a study of blood T cell repertoires in COVID-19. Profiled with immunoSEQ multiplex PCR; TCRdb holds only in-frame clones, not every one. This sample has a few hundred thousand clones, with roughly 87% found just once. The sample taken for sequencing was peripheral blood. These receptors all come from a man younger than 35 with active or convalescent COVID-19.

The CDR3 DNA follows: TGTGCCAGCAGCCTGATGGCCACTGAAGCTTTCTTT. It codes for CASSLMATEAFF. The chain couples TRBV11-2 to TRBJ1-1; D ambiguous. The CDR3 sequence is 12 residues long. CDR1 and CDR2 (germline): SGHAT, FQNNGV. Trimming removed 5 bases at V and 4 bases at J, with 8 bases between.

The chain joins TRBV12-3 or TRBV12-4 to TRBJ2-1, with a tentative D call TRBD2 (5 bases). Trimming removed 2 bases at V and 7 bases at J, with 9 bases between. This CDR3 has 13 amino acids. The CDR3 loop reads CASSLYSGNEQFF. The DNA for the CDR3 is TGTGCCAGCAGTTTATATTCGGGGAATGAGCAGTTCTTC.

V and J are TRBV10-3 and TRBJ1-1; a weak D match, TRBD1 (5 bases). Trimming cost V 6 bases and J 2 bases, with 10 bases left between them. The CDR3 is made up of 13 amino acids. CDR1 and CDR2 from the germline V gene are ENHRY and SYGVKD. The CDR3 sequence is CAIRDSLNTEAFF. CDR3 nucleotide sequence: TGTGCCATCAGAGACAGTTTAAACACTGAAGCTTTCTTT.

The J gene is TRBJ2-7, the V gene TRBV11-3; 7 bases agree with TRBD2. With V trimmed by 0 bases and J by 3 bases, 2 bases remained unmatched. The CDR3 sequence is 14 residues long. Germline V CDR1 and CDR2: SGHNT, YENEEA. In DNA form, the CDR3 reads TGTGCCAGCAGCTTAGAGCGGGGGAGCTACGAGCAGTACTTC. Protein product: CASSLERGSYEQYF.

This sequence joins TRBV29-1 and TRBJ2-3; possible D gene TRBD2, 6 bases. CDR3 length: 13 amino acids. Germline V lookup: CDR1 SQVTM, CDR2 ANQGSEA. The V gene lost 1 base and the J gene lost 5 bases, with 10 bases spanning the gap. The CDR3 DNA is TGCAGCGTTGAAGGACTAGTGGGAGATACGCAGTATTTT. Its translation is CSVEGLVGDTQYF.